This T cell receptor (beta chain) was found in a study of cytomegalovirus exposure and HLA in healthy donors. Study-level results: The study found most TCR sequences rare, yet found some public TCRs in many donors. According to a subsequent analysis, TCR clusters identified in the first cohort showed a tendency to co-occur across the roughly 130 validation repertoires. Specificity for CMV antigens was confirmed in vitro for a few of the CMV-associated chains.

As for this clone: Its antigen remains unidentified.

The donors were members of the validation cohort comprising over a hundred subjects, separate from the roughly 650-subject first cohort. Measured with immunoSEQ multiplex PCR; TCRdb has only the in-frame clones, and not every one. The table lists about 58,000 clones, over 85% of them singletons. With V trimmed by 5 bases and J by 1 base, 12 bases remained unmatched. Germline CDR1 is SGHAT and CDR2 is FQDESV (reference sequence). The CDR3 is 17 residues long. The sequencing input was PBMCs. The sequence derives from a man aged 18 to 30 in good health and CMV-seronegative. The chain employs TRBV11-1 and TRBJ2-3; 7 bases are a match to TRBD2. Here the CDR3 reads CASSLGASGTRTDTQYF. DNA of the CDR3: TGTGCCAGCAGCCTCGGGGCTAGCGGAACACGCACAGATACGCAGTATTTT.